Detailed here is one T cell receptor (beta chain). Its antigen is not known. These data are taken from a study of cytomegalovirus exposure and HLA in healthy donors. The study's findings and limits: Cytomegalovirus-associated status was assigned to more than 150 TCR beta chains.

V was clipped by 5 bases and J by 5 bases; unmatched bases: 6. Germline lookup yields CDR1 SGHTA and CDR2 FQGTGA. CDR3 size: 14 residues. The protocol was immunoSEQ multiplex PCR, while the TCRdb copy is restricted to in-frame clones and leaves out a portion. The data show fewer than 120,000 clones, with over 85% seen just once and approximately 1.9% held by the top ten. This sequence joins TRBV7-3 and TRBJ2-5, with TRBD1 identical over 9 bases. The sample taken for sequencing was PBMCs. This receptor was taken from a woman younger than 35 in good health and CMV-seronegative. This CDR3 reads CASSPRQGVETQYF. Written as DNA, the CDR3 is TGTGCCAGCAGCCCCCGACAGGGGGTGGAGACCCAGTACTTC.